The rows below give T cell receptor beta chains drawn from one sample of a study of blood T cell repertoires in COVID-19. Sequenced by immunoSEQ multiplex PCR; TCRdb stores in-frame clones only, minus some. The sample yields roughly 250,000 clones, approximately 85% seen once. Sequencing input: PBMCs or T cells enriched from blood (not recorded which). The source of these receptors is a woman in her thirties who had recovered from COVID-19. The CDR3 runs from the conserved cysteine through the conserved F or W. Each record gives: V gene, J gene, clone size, D gene, CDR3 protein, CDR3 DNA. A D gene is named only where the DNA matches it firmly. Size is omitted from some rows. Given values are once, few, many or a class for expanded clones.

v_gene: TRBV7-9; j_gene: TRBJ2-7; abundance: NA; d_gene: NA; CDR3aa: CASSFGSEISYEQYF; CDR3nt: TGTGCCAGCAGCTTCGGTTCGGAGATCTCCTACGAGCAGTACTTC
v_gene: TRBV3-1/TRBV3-2; j_gene: TRBJ1-2; abundance: NA; d_gene: NA; CDR3aa: CASSQDMGGGYTF; CDR3nt: TGTGCCAGCAGCCAAGATATGGGAGGTGGCTACACCTTC
v_gene: TRBV28; j_gene: TRBJ1-2; abundance: NA; d_gene: NA; CDR3aa: CASSRPGGSYGYTF; CDR3nt: TGTGCCAGCAGTCGACCGGGGGGAAGCTATGGCTACACCTTC
v_gene: TRBV7-2; j_gene: TRBJ2-7; abundance: NA; d_gene: NA; CDR3aa: CASTSWGVYEQYF; CDR3nt: TGTGCCAGCACCTCATGGGGAGTCTACGAGCAGTACTTC
v_gene: TRBV15; j_gene: TRBJ2-7; abundance: NA; d_gene: TRBD1; CDR3aa: CATSGQELYEQYF; CDR3nt: TGTGCCACCAGCGGACAGGAACTCTACGAGCAGTACTTC
v_gene: TRBV7-9; j_gene: TRBJ1-1; abundance: NA; d_gene: NA; CDR3aa: CASSLADISSNTEAFF; CDR3nt: TGTGCCAGCAGCTTAGCTGATATCAGTTCGAACACTGAAGCTTTCTTT
v_gene: TRBV11-2; j_gene: TRBJ1-3; abundance: NA; d_gene: NA; CDR3aa: CASSLAGAWDTIYF; CDR3nt: TGTGCCAGCAGCTTAGCAGGGGCTTGGGACACCATATATTTT
v_gene: TRBV30; j_gene: TRBJ2-1; abundance: NA; d_gene: NA; CDR3aa: CAWSLGSGLSYNEQFF; CDR3nt: TGTGCCTGGAGTCTTGGTAGCGGACTCTCCTACAATGAGCAGTTCTTC
v_gene: TRBV27; j_gene: TRBJ1-5; abundance: NA; d_gene: TRBD1; CDR3aa: CASSPSPGTGFPHF; CDR3nt: TGTGCCAGCAGTCCCAGTCCCGGGACAGGTTTCCCTCATTTT
v_gene: TRBV28; j_gene: TRBJ1-4; abundance: NA; d_gene: TRBD1; CDR3aa: CASSLSYSLTGNPTEPEKLFF; CDR3nt: TGTGCCAGCAGTTTAAGCTATTCCTTGACAGGGAACCCCACTGAGCCTGAAAAACTGTTTTTT
v_gene: TRBV7-3; j_gene: TRBJ1-2; abundance: NA; d_gene: TRBD1; CDR3aa: CASSSSGTGDGYTF; CDR3nt: TGTGCCAGCAGCTCCTCAGGGACAGGGGATGGCTACACCTTC
v_gene: TRBV4-2; j_gene: TRBJ1-6; abundance: few; d_gene: TRBD1; CDR3aa: CASSQDARGQSSPLHF; CDR3nt: TGTGCCAGCAGCCAAGATGCCAGGGGGCAGAGTTCACCCCTCCACTTT
v_gene: TRBV28; j_gene: TRBJ1-2; abundance: few; d_gene: TRBD1; CDR3aa: CASSTPDRESYGYTF; CDR3nt: TGTGCCAGCAGTACCCCGGACAGGGAAAGCTATGGCTACACCTTC
v_gene: TRBV30; j_gene: TRBJ1-2; abundance: few; d_gene: TRBD1; CDR3aa: CAWSVQSSGTGGYTF; CDR3nt: TGTGCCTGGAGTGTACAGAGTTCCGGGACAGGTGGCTACACCTTC
v_gene: TRBV7-3; j_gene: TRBJ1-3; abundance: NA; d_gene: NA; CDR3aa: CASSASGVSGNTIYF; CDR3nt: TGTGCCAGCAGCGCATCGGGGGTCTCTGGAAACACCATATATTTT
v_gene: TRBV5-1; j_gene: TRBJ1-2; abundance: NA; d_gene: NA; CDR3aa: CASSQSLTSYGYTF; CDR3nt: TGCGCCAGCAGCCAAAGCCTGACTTCCTATGGCTACACCTTC
v_gene: TRBV28; j_gene: TRBJ1-6; abundance: NA; d_gene: NA; CDR3aa: CASSLRQWTDSPLHF; CDR3nt: TGTGCCAGCAGTTTACGGCAATGGACTGATTCACCCCTCCACTTT
v_gene: TRBV27; j_gene: TRBJ1-1; abundance: few; d_gene: NA; CDR3aa: CASSLTGLNTEAFF; CDR3nt: TGTGCCAGCAGCCTTACGGGATTGAACACTGAAGCTTTCTTT
v_gene: TRBV5-4; j_gene: TRBJ1-3; abundance: few; d_gene: TRBD1; CDR3aa: CASSFQGQARISGNTIYF; CDR3nt: TGTGCCAGCAGCTTCCAAGGACAGGCACGGATCTCTGGAAACACCATATATTTT
v_gene: TRBV20-1; j_gene: TRBJ2-7; abundance: NA; d_gene: NA; CDR3aa: CSASRSEQYF; CDR3nt: TGCAGTGCTAGTCGGAGCGAGCAGTACTTC
v_gene: TRBV10-3; j_gene: TRBJ2-2; abundance: NA; d_gene: NA; CDR3aa: CAISGERNTGELFF; CDR3nt: TGTGCCATCAGCGGGGAACGAAACACCGGGGAGCTGTTTTTT
v_gene: TRBV28; j_gene: TRBJ2-1; abundance: NA; d_gene: TRBD2; CDR3aa: CASSLLAGGNEQFF; CDR3nt: TGTGCCAGCAGTTTACTAGCGGGGGGCAATGAGCAGTTCTTC
v_gene: TRBV6-5; j_gene: TRBJ2-7; abundance: once; d_gene: NA; CDR3aa: CASREGATEQYF; CDR3nt: TGTGCCAGCAGGGAGGGGGCGACCGAGCAGTACTTC
v_gene: TRBV28; j_gene: TRBJ1-5; abundance: NA; d_gene: NA; CDR3aa: CASSPAPHGGDQPQHF; CDR3nt: TGTGCCAGCAGCCCCGCCCCGCACGGAGGGGATCAGCCCCAGCATTTT
v_gene: TRBV13; j_gene: TRBJ1-3; abundance: NA; d_gene: NA; CDR3aa: CASSLGEARDTIYF; CDR3nt: TGTGCCAGCAGCTTAGGAGAGGCCCGGGACACCATATATTTT
v_gene: TRBV6-5; j_gene: TRBJ2-6; abundance: NA; d_gene: TRBD1; CDR3aa: CASSYGQGEANVLTF; CDR3nt: TGTGCCAGCAGTTACGGACAGGGGGAGGCCAACGTCCTGACTTTC
v_gene: TRBV27; j_gene: TRBJ2-7; abundance: NA; d_gene: TRBD1; CDR3aa: CASSLKGQPRSEQYF; CDR3nt: TGTGCCAGCAGTCTCAAGGGACAGCCCCGTAGCGAGCAGTACTTC
v_gene: TRBV19; j_gene: TRBJ2-7; abundance: once; d_gene: TRBD1; CDR3aa: CASSSRDRGDEQYF; CDR3nt: TGTGCCAGTAGTAGCCGGGACAGGGGCGACGAGCAGTACTTC
v_gene: TRBV27; j_gene: TRBJ1-1; abundance: few; d_gene: NA; CDR3aa: CASSFKSVVDPGIYTEAFF; CDR3nt: TGTGCCAGCAGTTTTAAATCTGTCGTGGACCCAGGGATCTACACTGAAGCTTTCTTT
v_gene: TRBV25-1; j_gene: TRBJ1-1; abundance: NA; d_gene: NA; CDR3aa: CASSAALGGTEAFF; CDR3nt: TGTGCCAGCAGTGCAGCCCTGGGAGGCACTGAAGCTTTCTTT
v_gene: TRBV12-5; j_gene: TRBJ2-1; abundance: NA; d_gene: NA; CDR3aa: CASGSETSRMEQFF; CDR3nt: TGTGCTAGTGGTTCGGAAACTAGCCGTATGGAGCAGTTCTTC
v_gene: TRBV10-1; j_gene: TRBJ2-2; abundance: once; d_gene: NA; CDR3aa: CASSEQPNTGELFF; CDR3nt: TGCGCCAGCAGTGAACAGCCGAACACCGGGGAGCTGTTTTTT
v_gene: TRBV6-5; j_gene: TRBJ1-6; abundance: NA; d_gene: TRBD1; CDR3aa: CATWDRGLVSPLHF; CDR3nt: TGTGCCACCTGGGACAGGGGGCTCGTTTCACCCCTCCACTTT
v_gene: TRBV7-9; j_gene: TRBJ1-2; abundance: NA; d_gene: TRBD1; CDR3aa: CASSLGQGAQDGYTF; CDR3nt: TGTGCCAGCAGCTTGGGACAGGGGGCGCAAGATGGCTACACCTTC
v_gene: TRBV30; j_gene: TRBJ1-2; abundance: NA; d_gene: TRBD1; CDR3aa: CAWEKSVRDRKKANYGYTF; CDR3nt: TGTGCCTGGGAGAAGAGTGTCCGGGACAGGAAAAAAGCTAACTATGGCTACACCTTC
v_gene: TRBV25-1; j_gene: TRBJ2-3; abundance: NA; d_gene: NA; CDR3aa: CASSETFSTDTQYF; CDR3nt: TGTGCCAGCAGTGAGACTTTTAGCACAGATACGCAGTATTTT
v_gene: TRBV7-8; j_gene: TRBJ2-3; abundance: NA; d_gene: TRBD2; CDR3aa: CASSPLLAGTDTQYF; CDR3nt: TGTGCCAGCAGCCCCTTACTAGCGGGCACAGATACGCAGTATTTT
v_gene: TRBV5-1; j_gene: TRBJ1-1; abundance: NA; d_gene: TRBD1; CDR3aa: CASSLRGQGLTEAFF; CDR3nt: TGCGCCAGCAGCTTAAGGGGACAGGGCTTAACTGAAGCTTTCTTT
v_gene: TRBV5-4; j_gene: TRBJ2-3; abundance: NA; d_gene: NA; CDR3aa: CASSSRTGTDTQYF; CDR3nt: TGTGCCAGCAGCTCCCGGACAGGCACAGATACGCAGTATTTT
v_gene: TRBV28; j_gene: TRBJ1-3; abundance: NA; d_gene: NA; CDR3aa: CASSKDRDISHF; CDR3nt: TGTGCCAGCAGCAAGGACCGGGACATCTCTCATTTT
v_gene: TRBV19; j_gene: TRBJ1-2; abundance: NA; d_gene: NA; CDR3aa: CASSARDILGSGYTF; CDR3nt: TGTGCCAGTAGTGCCCGGGACATCCTAGGGAGTGGCTACACCTTC